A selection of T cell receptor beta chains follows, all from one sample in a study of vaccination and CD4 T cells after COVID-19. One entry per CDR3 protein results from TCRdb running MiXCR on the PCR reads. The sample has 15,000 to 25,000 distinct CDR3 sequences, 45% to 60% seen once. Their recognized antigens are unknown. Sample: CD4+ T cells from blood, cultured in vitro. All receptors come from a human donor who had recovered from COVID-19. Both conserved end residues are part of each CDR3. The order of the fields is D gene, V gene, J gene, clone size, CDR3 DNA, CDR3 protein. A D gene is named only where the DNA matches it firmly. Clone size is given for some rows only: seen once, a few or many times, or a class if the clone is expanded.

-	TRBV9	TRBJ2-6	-	TGTGCCAGCAGCGTCGGACGGCCCTCTGGGGCCAACGTCCTGACTTTC	CASSVGRPSGANVLTF
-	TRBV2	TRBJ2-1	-	TGTGCCAGCAGAGGGGACTCCATCTTGGATCAGTTCTTC	CASRGDSILDQFF
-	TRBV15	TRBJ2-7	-	TGTGCCACCAGCAGAGACCGTGCGAGTTTGATCTCCGAGCAGTACTTC	CATSRDRASLISEQYF
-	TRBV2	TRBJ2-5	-	TGTGCCAGCAGTGTCCGGGAGACCCAGTACTTC	CASSVRETQYF
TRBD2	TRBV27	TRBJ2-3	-	TGTGCCAGCACCCCGACCTTAGCGGACGCGGGGGGTACGCAGTATTTT	CASTPTLADAGGTQYF
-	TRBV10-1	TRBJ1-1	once	TGCGCCAGCAGCCCGTTCACCCGGGAGGGGGACACTGAAGCTTTCTTT	CASSPFTREGDTEAFF
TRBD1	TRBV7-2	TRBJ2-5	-	TGTGCCAGCAGCTCCGGACAGGGGGCCGGAGAGACCCAGTACTTC	CASSSGQGAGETQYF
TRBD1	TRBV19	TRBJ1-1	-	TGTGCCAGTAGTATTTGGGCAGGGGGCTACACTGAAGCTTTCTTT	CASSIWAGGYTEAFF
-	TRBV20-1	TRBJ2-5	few	TGCAGTGCTCAAATGGGGGGAGAGACCCAGTACTTC	CSAQMGGETQYF
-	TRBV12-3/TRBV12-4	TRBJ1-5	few	TGTGCCAGCAGTTTCCCAGGCTTGGGACAGCCCCAGCATTTT	CASSFPGLGQPQHF
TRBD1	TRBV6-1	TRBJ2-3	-	TGTGCCAGCAGGGCCACAGGGGGAAAAACAGATACGCAGTATTTT	CASRATGGKTDTQYF
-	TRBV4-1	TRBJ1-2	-	TGCGCCAGCAGCTCAGGTGGGGCCGCCCGCTATGGCTACACCTTC	CASSSGGAARYGYTF
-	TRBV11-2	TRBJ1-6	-	TGTGCCAGCAGCTTTGTTCTCGTGGGTTCACCCCTCCACTTT	CASSFVLVGSPLHF
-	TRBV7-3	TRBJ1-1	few	TGTGCCAGCAGCTTAATGGGGCAGAACACTGAAGCTTTCTTT	CASSLMGQNTEAFF
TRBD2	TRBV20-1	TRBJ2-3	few	TGCAGTGCAAGTACTAGCGGGAGGCCAGATACGCAGTATTTT	CSASTSGRPDTQYF
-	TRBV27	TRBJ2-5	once	TGTGCCAGCAGTTTCGACAGGAGCGTCGAGACCCAGTACTTC	CASSFDRSVETQYF
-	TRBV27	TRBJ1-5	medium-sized	TGTGCCAGCAGTCCGAATGCGGGGCCCCAGCATTTT	CASSPNAGPQHF
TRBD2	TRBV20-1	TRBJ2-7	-	TGCAGTGCTAGAGATGGCAGCAGAGTCGGACTAGGGAGCTCCTACGAGCAGTACTTC	CSARDGSRVGLGSSYEQYF
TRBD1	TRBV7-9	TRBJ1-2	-	TGTGCCAGCAGCCAACCACGGACAGGGGGCTATGGCTACACCTTC	CASSQPRTGGYGYTF
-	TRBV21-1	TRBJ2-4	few	TGTGCCAGCAGCAAAGCGGCCCCTGGCAAAAACATTCAGTACTTC	CASSKAAPGKNIQYF
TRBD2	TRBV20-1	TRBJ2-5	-	TGCAGTGCTAGAGATGGCGGGCCGGGGGGGACCCAGTACTTC	CSARDGGPGGTQYF
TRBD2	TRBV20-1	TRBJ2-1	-	TGCAGTGCTAGGGGAACTAGCGGGAGCTCCTACAATGAGCAGTTCTTC	CSARGTSGSSYNEQFF
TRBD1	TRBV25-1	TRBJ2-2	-	TGTGCCAGCAGTGACCTTCCTCGGACAGGCTACACCGGGGAGCTGTTTTTT	CASSDLPRTGYTGELFF
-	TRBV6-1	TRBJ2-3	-	TGTGCCAGCAGACCTGGAACAACAGCTAAAAGAAGCAGCACAGATACGCAGTATTTT	CASRPGTTAKRSSTDTQYF
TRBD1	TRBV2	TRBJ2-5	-	TGTGCCAGCAACGGACAGGGGGGTTGGGAGACCCAGTACTTC	CASNGQGGWETQYF
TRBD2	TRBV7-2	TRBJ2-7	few	TGTGCCAGCAGCTTAAGAGCGGGGGGAAGCTCCTACGAGCAGTACTTC	CASSLRAGGSSYEQYF
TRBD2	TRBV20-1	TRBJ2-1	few	TGCAGTGCTGGTAGGAGCGGGAGTTCATACAATGAGCAGTTCTTC	CSAGRSGSSYNEQFF
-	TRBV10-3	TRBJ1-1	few	TGTGCCATCAGTGAGTCCATGAACACTGAAGCTTTCTTT	CAISESMNTEAFF
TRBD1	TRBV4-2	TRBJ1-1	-	TGTGCCAGCACCCGACTTGACAGGGGGAGGGTAAACACTGAAGCTTTCTTT	CASTRLDRGRVNTEAFF
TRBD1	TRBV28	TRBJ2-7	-	TGTGCCAGCAGTTTACGCCCCGGGACAGGGGGAAGGAACGAGCAGTACTTC	CASSLRPGTGGRNEQYF
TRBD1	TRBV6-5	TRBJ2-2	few	TGTGCCAGCAGTTACTCTTCCACCAGGACAGGGTTTATCGGGGAGCTGTTTTTT	CASSYSSTRTGFIGELFF
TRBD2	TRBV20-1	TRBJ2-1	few	TGCAGTGCTAGTTCCGCAGGGTTGACTAGCGGGAGGAATTGGGATCGCAAGGATGAGCAGTTCTTC	CSASSAGLTSGRNWDRKDEQFF
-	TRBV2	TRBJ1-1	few	TGTGCCAGCCGCCCTTCCCCGGTTCACACTGAAGCTTTCTTT	CASRPSPVHTEAFF
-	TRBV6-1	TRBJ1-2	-	TGTGCCAGCAATCGGGCATCAAACTATGGCTACACCTTC	CASNRASNYGYTF
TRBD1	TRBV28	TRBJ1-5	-	TGTGCCAGCAGTTCCTCCTTCTTGACAGGGCCCTTCAATCAGCCCCAGCATTTT	CASSSSFLTGPFNQPQHF
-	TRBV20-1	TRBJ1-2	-	TGCAGTGCGCACTCGGGAGCCCAGTGGGACTATGGCTACACCTTC	CSAHSGAQWDYGYTF
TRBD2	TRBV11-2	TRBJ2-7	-	TGTGCCAGCAGCCGATTCACCGGGACTAGGGAGGTGTACGAGCAGTACTTC	CASSRFTGTREVYEQYF
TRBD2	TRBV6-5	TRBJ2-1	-	TGTGCCAGCAGTTACTCCGGACTAGCGGCCTACAATGAGCAGTTCTTC	CASSYSGLAAYNEQFF
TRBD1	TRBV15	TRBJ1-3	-	TGTGCCACCAGCAGAGATAGACAGGGGTTCGGAAACACCATATATTTT	CATSRDRQGFGNTIYF
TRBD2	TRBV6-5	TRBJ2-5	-	TGTGCCAGCAGTTCCCTGGCGGGGGTCAAGGAGACCCAGTACTTC	CASSSLAGVKETQYF
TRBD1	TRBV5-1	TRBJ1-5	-	TGCGCCAGCAGCCCGAACCCACTAGACAGGGACAATCAGCCCCAGCATTTT	CASSPNPLDRDNQPQHF
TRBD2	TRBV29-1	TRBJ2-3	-	TGCAGCGCCTTAGCGGGAGGAGGCACAGATACGCAGTATTTT	CSALAGGGTDTQYF
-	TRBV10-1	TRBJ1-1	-	TGCGCCAGCAGCCCTACACAGCGGATGAACACTGAAGCTTTCTTT	CASSPTQRMNTEAFF
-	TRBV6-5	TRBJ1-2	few	TGTGCCAGCAGTTACGGGGGGGCAGTGAACTATGGCTACACCTTC	CASSYGGAVNYGYTF
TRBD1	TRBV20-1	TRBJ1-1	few	TGCAGTGCTCGGGACCTCTATACTCTTCGACAGGGCCTCTTT	CSARDLYTLRQGLF
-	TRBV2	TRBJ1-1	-	TGTGCCAGCAGTGATCGCAGATCCCTAGGCACTGAAGCTTTCTTT	CASSDRRSLGTEAFF
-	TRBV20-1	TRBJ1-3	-	TGCAGTGCTAGAGATGCAGGCTCTGGAAACACCATATATTTT	CSARDAGSGNTIYF
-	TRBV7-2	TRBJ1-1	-	TGTGCCAGCAGCTTTAGACCGGGGCATGAAGCTTTCTTT	CASSFRPGHEAFF
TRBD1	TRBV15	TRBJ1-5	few	TGTGCCACCAGCAGTGGCAACCTGGACAGGGGGGGACTAAGCAATCAGCCCCAGCATTTT	CATSSGNLDRGGLSNQPQHF
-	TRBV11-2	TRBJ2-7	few	TGTGCCAGCAGCTCCCCAATTTCAGGATGGGGATCCGAGCAGTACTTC	CASSSPISGWGSEQYF
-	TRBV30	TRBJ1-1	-	TGTGCCTGGAGGCGCCTGAACACTGAAGCTTTCTTT	CAWRRLNTEAFF
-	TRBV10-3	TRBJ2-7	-	TGTGCCATCAGTGATCCCTCCAAGTCCTACGAGCAGTACTTC	CAISDPSKSYEQYF
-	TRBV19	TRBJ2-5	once	TGTGCCAAAACCAGTAGGTCGCCGGGAGAACAAGAGACCCAGTACTTC	CAKTSRSPGEQETQYF
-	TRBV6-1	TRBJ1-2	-	TGTGCCAGCAGTGAAGTTGCCAGGCCTCTCAGTGACTATGGCTACACCTTC	CASSEVARPLSDYGYTF